These T cell receptor beta chains were read from a single sample in a study of cytomegalovirus exposure and HLA in healthy donors. Sequencing used immunoSEQ multiplex PCR; TCRdb keeps in-frame clones, though not all of them. The profile covers fewer than 200,000 clones, with over 70% appearing a single time and around 4.5% taken by the ten largest. The specimen was PBMCs. The origin of the receptors is a man aged 30 to 45 in good health and CMV-seronegative. CDR3s include the opening cysteine and the closing phenylalanine or tryptophan. Fields, in order: V gene, J gene, D gene, clone size, CDR3 length, CDR3 DNA, CDR3 protein. The D gene is left open where the match is weak. Clone size appears in some rows only: once, few, many, or a class for an expanded clone.

TRBV27	TRBJ2-7	TRBD1	once	14	TGTGCCAGCAGTCGCCGGACAGGGAGCTACGAGCAGTACTTC	CASSRRTGSYEQYF
TRBV5-4	TRBJ2-4	-	few	15	TGTGCCAGCAGCGCCTCCGGGAGCCAAAAAAACATTCAGTACTTC	CASSASGSQKNIQYF
TRBV4-3	TRBJ2-7	TRBD1	-	15	TGCGCCAGCAGCCAAGACCGGACAGGGCAAAGGGAGCAGTACTTC	CASSQDRTGQREQYF
TRBV9	TRBJ2-5	-	-	15	TGTGCCAGCAGCGCCAAACCCCGCGGGGTTGAGACCCAGTACTTC	CASSAKPRGVETQYF
TRBV28	TRBJ1-5	-	few	16	TGTGCCAGCAGCCGCTCCGGGACAAAATACAACCAGCCCCAGCATTTT	CASSRSGTKYNQPQHF
TRBV6-5	TRBJ1-2	-	-	11	TGTGCCAGCAGACAGGGTCGCGGCTACACCTTC	CASRQGRGYTF
TRBV12-5	TRBJ2-3	-	once	14	TGTGCTAGTGGTTTGTTTGGGGCCCCAGATACGCAGTATTTT	CASGLFGAPDTQYF
TRBV19	TRBJ2-6	-	-	16	TGTGCCAGTAGTAAAGAAGGGAGCTCTGGGGCCAACGTCCTGACTTTC	CASSKEGSSGANVLTF
TRBV10-3	TRBJ2-3	TRBD1	-	14	TGTGCCATCAGTGCCGGACAGGATACAGATACGCAGTATTTT	CAISAGQDTDTQYF
TRBV15	TRBJ1-4	-	-	12	TGTGCCACCAGCCGCGGATTTGAAAAACTGTTTTTT	CATSRGFEKLFF
TRBV27	TRBJ2-5	-	few	14	TGTGCCAGCAGGGAACAGGGAACCCAAGAGACCCAGTACTTC	CASREQGTQETQYF
TRBV19	TRBJ2-7	-	-	14	TGTGCCAGTAGTCCGAGCGGGCAGCCCTACGAGCAGTACTTC	CASSPSGQPYEQYF
TRBV6-7	TRBJ2-7	-	-	14	TGTGCCAGCAGTTACCCTTGGACGGGGTGCGAGCAGTACTTC	CASSYPWTGCEQYF
TRBV9	TRBJ2-1	-	-	15	TGTGCCAGCAGCGTAAAAAGTAGACAGGTCGGTGAGCAGTTCTTC	CASSVKSRQVGEQFF
TRBV6-1	TRBJ2-2	-	-	17	TGTGCCAGCAGTGTACAGGGCCACACGGGGTACACCGGGGAGCTGTTTTTT	CASSVQGHTGYTGELFF
TRBV7-3	TRBJ2-2	TRBD2	-	16	TGTGCCAGCAGCCAAGGCCAGACTAGCGGGAGAGAAGAGCTGTTTTTT	CASSQGQTSGREELFF
TRBV7-3	TRBJ2-2	TRBD2	-	13	TGTGCCAGCGGTACTAGCGACACCGGGGAGCTGTTTTTT	CASGTSDTGELFF
TRBV27	TRBJ2-7	-	-	16	TGTGCCAGCAGTTTCTCTTCGCGGGGACCTCCCTACGAGCAGTACTTC	CASSFSSRGPPYEQYF
TRBV11-2	TRBJ1-4	-	-	17	TGTGCCAGCAGCTTCACCTGGGAGCGGAGGGTTCCTGAAAAACTGTTTTTT	CASSFTWERRVPEKLFF
TRBV2	TRBJ2-7	TRBD1	-	15	TGTGCCAACGACAGGGTAATGTCAGGGTCCTACGAGCAGTACTTC	CANDRVMSGSYEQYF
TRBV4-3	TRBJ2-7	-	few	13	TGCGCCAGCAGCCCCGGACAGCCCTACGAGCAGTACTTC	CASSPGQPYEQYF
TRBV10-3	TRBJ1-6	-	-	17	TGTGCCATCAGTGAGTCCTCTGTCGCGGGGTATAATTCACCCCTCCACTTT	CAISESSVAGYNSPLHF
TRBV6-5	TRBJ2-7	TRBD1	-	13	TGTGCCAGCAGTCCCGGGACAGTCTACGAGCAGTACTTC	CASSPGTVYEQYF
TRBV2	TRBJ1-1	-	-	12	TGTGCCAGCAGTGAAGAGCGGGGCAAAGCTTTCTTT	CASSEERGKAFF
TRBV9	TRBJ1-1	TRBD1	-	14	TGTGCCAGCAGCCCACAGGGGCTGAACACTGAAGCTTTCTTT	CASSPQGLNTEAFF
TRBV7-9	TRBJ1-1	-	-	12	TGTGCCAGCAGCTTCAGGGGCGACGAAGCTTTCTTT	CASSFRGDEAFF
TRBV13	TRBJ1-5	TRBD1	-	15	TGTGCCAGCAGCTTAGGGACAGGGGGCCGGCAGCCCCAGCATTTT	CASSLGTGGRQPQHF
TRBV5-4	TRBJ1-4	TRBD1	-	17	TGTGCCAGCAGCTTGGCTACCGGACAGGGGGTAAATGAAAAACTGTTTTTT	CASSLATGQGVNEKLFF
TRBV7-9	TRBJ2-3	TRBD2	-	18	TGTGCCAGCAGCTTAGCGCGCATAGCGGGGGGTCGGACAGATACGCAGTATTTT	CASSLARIAGGRTDTQYF
TRBV6-5	TRBJ1-1	-	-	15	TGTGCCAGCAGTTACGAGGGAGGAGGAAACACTGAAGCTTTCTTT	CASSYEGGGNTEAFF
TRBV7-9	TRBJ2-1	-	many	15	TGTGCCAGCAGCTTAGTTGCGGCCACCTACAATGAGCAGTTCTTC	CASSLVAATYNEQFF
TRBV5-4	TRBJ2-5	TRBD1	-	12	TGTGCCAGCAGCTCGGGACAGGGGACCCAGTACTTC	CASSSGQGTQYF
TRBV5-1	TRBJ1-1	-	few	13	TGCGCCAGCAGCATCGGACAGAACACTGAAGCTTTCTTT	CASSIGQNTEAFF
TRBV10-1	TRBJ2-4	-	-	11	TGCGCCAGCAGTGAGGGGGGCCCTCAGTACTTC	CASSEGGPQYF